A selection of T cell receptor beta chains follows, all from one sample in a study of T-cell memory formation after mild COVID-19. MiXCR was run by TCRdb on the 5' RACE reads, yielding one entry per CDR3 protein. The table includes about 560,000 distinct CDR3 sequences, around 16% detected once. Sequenced material: PBMCs or a T cell subset sorted from them (not recorded which). The receptors originated from an adult woman who had mild COVID-19 (a few samples of this study predate the infection). Cell type and time point are not known. Each CDR3 is given with its conserved first and last residue. The order of the fields is J gene, V gene, clone size, D gene, CDR3 protein, CDR3 DNA. The D gene is left open where the match is weak. A clone size is listed for some rows: how often the clone was seen (once, few, many), or a class if it is expanded.

J: TRBJ1-1; V: TRBV5-1; size: .; D: .; CDR3: CASSSVVRGYTEAFF; DNA: TGCGCCAGCAGCTCCGTGGTCAGGGGATACACTGAAGCTTTCTTT
J: TRBJ2-1; V: TRBV6-2/TRBV6-3; size: .; D: .; CDR3: CASSYSSPALYNEQFF; DNA: TGTGCCAGCAGTTACTCGAGTCCGGCCCTCTACAATGAGCAGTTCTTC
J: TRBJ1-2; V: TRBV20-1; size: .; D: .; CDR3: CSASLGYDGYTF; DNA: TGCAGTGCTAGCCTCGGGTACGATGGCTACACCTTC
J: TRBJ2-7; V: TRBV3-1; size: few; D: .; CDR3: CASSDRNTYEQYF; DNA: TGTGCCAGCAGTGACAGGAACACCTACGAGCAGTACTTC
J: TRBJ2-3; V: TRBV12-5; size: .; D: .; CDR3: CASGLWPTDTQYF; DNA: TGTGCTAGTGGTTTGTGGCCCACAGATACGCAGTATTTT
J: TRBJ2-7; V: TRBV27; size: many; D: TRBD1; CDR3: CASSSSGTGGYEQYF; DNA: TGTGCCAGCAGTTCCTCCGGGACAGGGGGCTACGAGCAGTACTTC
J: TRBJ2-7; V: TRBV12-3/TRBV12-4; size: .; D: .; CDR3: CASSLSDWGSYEQYF; DNA: TGTGCCAGCAGTTTGAGTGATTGGGGCTCCTACGAGCAGTACTTC
J: TRBJ2-2; V: TRBV9; size: few; D: .; CDR3: CAGGGAATGELFF; DNA: TGTGCCGGTGGGGGAGCGGCCACCGGGGAGCTGTTTTTT
J: TRBJ1-1; V: TRBV20-1; size: few; D: .; CDR3: CSAKDSRIMNTEAFF; DNA: TGCAGTGCAAAGGACAGCCGAATTATGAACACTGAAGCTTTCTTT
J: TRBJ1-2; V: TRBV12-3/TRBV12-4; size: .; D: .; CDR3: CASFTGGYGYTF; DNA: TGTGCCAGCTTTACGGGGGGCTATGGCTACACCTTC
J: TRBJ2-7; V: TRBV5-1; size: .; D: .; CDR3: CAPGEQYF; DNA: TGCGCCCCCGGCGAGCAGTACTTC
J: TRBJ2-5; V: TRBV2; size: few; D: .; CDR3: CASSGPGDKGSQETQYF; DNA: TGTGCCAGCAGTGGCCCGGGCGATAAGGGAAGTCAAGAGACCCAGTACTTC
J: TRBJ2-2; V: TRBV19; size: .; D: .; CDR3: CASSIAPDTGELFF; DNA: TGTGCCAGTAGTATCGCGCCGGACACCGGGGAGCTGTTTTTT
J: TRBJ2-6; V: TRBV7-9; size: many; D: TRBD1; CDR3: CASSSRGLSGANVLTF; DNA: TGTGCCAGCAGCTCCAGGGGGCTGTCTGGGGCCAACGTCCTGACTTTC
J: TRBJ2-2; V: TRBV5-1; size: many; D: .; CDR3: CASSLDTGELFF; DNA: TGTGCCAGCAGCTTAGACACCGGGGAGCTGTTTTTT
J: TRBJ2-5; V: TRBV7-9; size: .; D: .; CDR3: CASSLVGGKETQYF; DNA: TGTGCCAGCAGCTTAGTCGGGGGAAAAGAGACCCAGTACTTC
J: TRBJ2-1; V: TRBV7-9; size: .; D: TRBD1; CDR3: CASSSYRGGDEQFF; DNA: TGTGCCAGCAGCTCCTACAGGGGTGGGGATGAGCAGTTCTTC
J: TRBJ1-6; V: TRBV6-1; size: .; D: .; CDR3: CASSVAVAGNSPLHF; DNA: TGTGCCAGCAGTGTCGCAGTGGCAGGGAATTCACCCCTCCACTTT
J: TRBJ1-5; V: TRBV3-1; size: .; D: TRBD1; CDR3: CASSQGFGTGRQPQHF; DNA: TGTGCCAGCAGCCAAGGATTCGGGACAGGGCGTCAGCCCCAGCATTTT
J: TRBJ1-1; V: TRBV7-9; size: .; D: TRBD1; CDR3: CASRPDRAGAEAFF; DNA: TGTGCCAGCAGACCGGACAGGGCGGGAGCTGAAGCTTTCTTT
J: TRBJ2-3; V: TRBV24-1; size: .; D: .; CDR3: CATSARSDTQYF; DNA: TGTGCCACCAGTGCTCGCTCAGATACGCAGTATTTT
J: TRBJ2-2; V: TRBV15; size: few; D: .; CDR3: CATSRENTGELFF; DNA: TGTGCCACCAGCAGAGAGAACACCGGGGAGCTGTTTTTT
J: TRBJ2-7; V: TRBV5-1; size: many; D: .; CDR3: CASSLEGGEQYF; DNA: TGTGCCAGCAGCTTAGAAGGAGGCGAGCAGTACTTC
J: TRBJ2-7; V: TRBV15; size: few; D: .; CDR3: CATSPDPGSYEQYF; DNA: TGTGCCACCAGCCCCGACCCCGGCTCCTACGAGCAGTACTTC
J: TRBJ1-4; V: TRBV5-1; size: .; D: .; CDR3: CASNREPNEKLFF; DNA: TGCGCCAGCAACAGGGAACCTAATGAAAAACTGTTTTTT
J: TRBJ2-3; V: TRBV7-2; size: .; D: TRBD2; CDR3: CASSLSGTSGRIDTQYF; DNA: TGTGCCAGCAGCTTAAGTGGGACTAGCGGGAGGATAGATACGCAGTATTTT
J: TRBJ2-5; V: TRBV12-3/TRBV12-4; size: .; D: .; CDR3: CASSLGRLGAQYF; DNA: TGTGCCAGCAGTTTAGGGCGTTTAGGGGCCCAGTACTTC
J: TRBJ2-3; V: TRBV29-1; size: few; D: .; CDR3: CSVGEAGYTDTQYF; DNA: TGCAGCGTTGGTGAGGCGGGGTACACAGATACGCAGTATTTT
J: TRBJ1-3; V: TRBV19; size: few; D: .; CDR3: CASRTFGDRRNTIYF; DNA: TGTGCCAGTCGGACTTTCGGGGATCGAAGAAACACCATATATTTT
J: TRBJ1-5; V: TRBV27; size: few; D: .; CDR3: CASSLFRGKGQPQHF; DNA: TGTGCCAGCAGTTTATTCCGGGGGAAAGGTCAGCCCCAGCATTTT
J: TRBJ1-6; V: TRBV30; size: .; D: .; CDR3: CAWSAVGGYNSPLHF; DNA: TGTGCCTGGAGTGCCGTCGGAGGGTATAATTCACCCCTCCACTTT
J: TRBJ2-7; V: TRBV12-3/TRBV12-4; size: few; D: .; CDR3: CASSLELGAGRGPYEQYF; DNA: TGTGCCAGCAGTTTAGAACTGGGGGCCGGGCGGGGCCCCTACGAGCAGTACTTC
J: TRBJ2-1; V: TRBV9; size: few; D: .; CDR3: CASSVALAGTDNEQFF; DNA: TGTGCCAGCAGCGTAGCTCTCGCGGGGACCGACAATGAGCAGTTCTTC
J: TRBJ2-3; V: TRBV24-1; size: once; D: .; CDR3: CATSDLKSGEDTQYF; DNA: TGTGCCACCAGTGATTTAAAGTCAGGGGAGGATACGCAGTATTTT
J: TRBJ1-1; V: TRBV12-3/TRBV12-4; size: few; D: .; CDR3: CASSFFGNTEAFF; DNA: TGTGCCAGCAGTTTTTTTGGGAACACTGAAGCTTTCTTT
J: TRBJ1-1; V: TRBV3-1; size: .; D: TRBD1; CDR3: CASSLDLLDRGLMNTEAFF; DNA: TGTGCCAGCAGCCTAGACCTCCTGGACAGGGGGCTCATGAACACTGAAGCTTTCTTT
J: TRBJ2-1; V: TRBV12-3/TRBV12-4; size: many; D: .; CDR3: CASSLSGSQSSEQFF; DNA: TGTGCCAGCAGTCTCAGCGGATCCCAATCAAGTGAGCAGTTCTTC
J: TRBJ2-5; V: TRBV19; size: few; D: .; CDR3: CASTTQLQETQYF; DNA: TGTGCCAGTACAACACAGCTCCAAGAGACCCAGTACTTC
J: TRBJ2-7; V: TRBV29-1; size: .; D: TRBD1; CDR3: CSERRDRGIYEQYF; DNA: TGCAGCGAGCGCCGGGACAGGGGGATCTACGAGCAGTACTTC
J: TRBJ2-5; V: TRBV24-1; size: many; D: .; CDR3: CATSETTFQETQYF; DNA: TGTGCCACCAGTGAAACGACGTTCCAAGAGACCCAGTACTTC
J: TRBJ1-2; V: TRBV29-1; size: .; D: TRBD1; CDR3: CSVDRGLVGGYTF; DNA: TGCAGCGTTGACAGGGGGCTTGTGGGTGGCTACACCTTC
J: TRBJ2-1; V: TRBV19; size: few; D: .; CDR3: CASSSGGLNNEQFF; DNA: TGTGCCAGTAGTTCCGGGGGCCTTAACAATGAGCAGTTCTTC
J: TRBJ2-6; V: TRBV7-9; size: .; D: .; CDR3: CANSLGGAGGANVLTF; DNA: TGTGCCAATTCACTCGGAGGGGCGGGAGGGGCCAACGTCCTGACTTTC
J: TRBJ2-5; V: TRBV6-2/TRBV6-3; size: .; D: .; CDR3: CASSYSLQETQYF; DNA: TGTGCCAGCAGTTACTCTCTCCAAGAGACCCAGTACTTC
J: TRBJ1-1; V: TRBV11-2; size: .; D: TRBD1; CDR3: CASSSHKQGFKTGGPPGKAFF; DNA: TGTGCCAGCAGCTCCCACAAACAGGGGTTCAAAACTGGGGGCCCACCTGGGAAAGCTTTCTTT
J: TRBJ2-1; V: TRBV6-2/TRBV6-3; size: few; D: .; CDR3: CASRGGLSYNEQFF; DNA: TGTGCCAGCAGAGGGGGGCTCTCCTACAATGAGCAGTTCTTC
J: TRBJ2-1; V: TRBV5-1; size: .; D: .; CDR3: CASSKSGTGPLDEQFF; DNA: TGCGCCAGCAGCAAGTCCGGGACGGGACCTTTGGATGAGCAGTTCTTC
J: TRBJ1-1; V: TRBV12-3/TRBV12-4; size: many; D: .; CDR3: CASSTTGNTEAFF; DNA: TGTGCCAGCAGTACGACAGGGAACACTGAAGCTTTCTTT
J: TRBJ2-4; V: TRBV6-2/TRBV6-3; size: .; D: .; CDR3: CASSRLAKNIQYF; DNA: TGTGCCAGCAGTCGATTGGCCAAAAACATTCAGTACTTC
J: TRBJ2-3; V: TRBV19; size: .; D: TRBD2; CDR3: CASTERGSTDTQYF; DNA: TGTGCCAGTACCGAGCGGGGGTCCACAGATACGCAGTATTTT
J: TRBJ2-1; V: TRBV12-3/TRBV12-4; size: many; D: .; CDR3: CASSPHLAFGDEQFF; DNA: TGTGCCAGCAGTCCCCACCTGGCCTTCGGGGATGAGCAGTTCTTC